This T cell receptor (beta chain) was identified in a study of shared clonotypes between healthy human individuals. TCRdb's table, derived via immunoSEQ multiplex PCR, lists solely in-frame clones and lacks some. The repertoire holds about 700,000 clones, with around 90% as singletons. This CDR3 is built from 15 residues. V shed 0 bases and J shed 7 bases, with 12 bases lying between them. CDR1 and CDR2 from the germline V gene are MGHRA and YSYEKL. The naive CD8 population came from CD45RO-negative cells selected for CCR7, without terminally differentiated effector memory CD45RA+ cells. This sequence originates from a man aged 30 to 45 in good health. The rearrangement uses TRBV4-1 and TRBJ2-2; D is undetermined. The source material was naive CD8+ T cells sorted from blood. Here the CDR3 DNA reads TGCGCCAGCAGCCAAGAAGGCCTGGCCAACGGGGAGCTGTTTTTT. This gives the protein CASSQEGLANGELFF.